These 8 T cell receptor beta chains originate from one sample sequenced in a study of blood T cells in healthy people across ages. For the second PCR, which ran for about 6 to 12 cycles, a sample-barcoded 5' primer and a J-beta primer mix were used. A single record per CDR3 protein comes from TCRdb applying MiXCR to the 5' RACE reads. The data contain 1.5 million to 2 million distinct CDR3 sequences, 28% of them seen just once; the ten biggest clones take up 7.7%. The sequenced material came from blood. Every receptor here comes from a woman under 40 in good health.

This clonotype was picked up a small number of times. V is TRBV7-6 and J is TRBJ1-4; D gene ambiguous. Germline V lookup: CDR1 SGHVS, CDR2 FNYEAQ. Trimming cost V 5 bases and J 8 bases, with 12 bases left between them. The CDR3 runs 13 residues. CDR3 protein: CASSPNRQEKLFF. For the CDR3, the DNA is TGTGCCAGCAGCCCCAACCGCCAGGAAAAACTGTTTTTT.

This chain joins TRBV9 and TRBJ2-3; D unresolved. The CDR3 consists of 16 residues. Deletions cut 0 bases from V and 3 bases from J, with 14 bases between. Per the germline V gene, CDR1 is SGDLS and CDR2 is YYNGEE. The CDR3 DNA follows: TGTGCCAGCAGCGTAGTTACTGGCGGAGTGACAGATACGCAGTATTTT. Its protein product is CASSVVTGGVTDTQYF.

The chain combines TRBV19 with TRBJ1-5; the D is unclear. V lost 5 bases and J 5 bases, leaving 10 bases between the germline ends. CDR1 and CDR2 (germline): LNHDA, SQIVND (reference sequence). The CDR3 contains 13 residues. The CDR3 loop is CASSDTVDQPQHF. The CDR3 region has the DNA TGTGCCAGTAGTGACACAGTTGATCAGCCCCAGCATTTT.

This clonotype came up a few times. The chain couples TRBV9 to TRBJ1-4; D is undetermined. V shed 9 bases and J shed 0 bases, with 9 bases lying between them. Per the germline V gene, CDR1 is SGDLS and CDR2 is YYNGEE. CDR3 length: 13 residues. The CDR3 DNA reads as TGTGCCAACAGTCCAGCAACTAATGAAAAACTGTTTTTT. This encodes CANSPATNEKLFF.

This clonotype came up many times. Here the CDR3 reads CASSFTSGRAHEQFF. The DNA of the CDR3 is TGCGCCAGCAGCTTTACTAGCGGGAGGGCCCATGAGCAGTTCTTC. This rearrangement joins TRBV5-1 to TRBJ2-1, with 13 positions matching TRBD2. The trim removed 2 bases at V and 8 bases at J, leaving 4 bases unmatched. The length of the CDR3 is 15 residues. CDR1 is SGHRS and CDR2 is YFSETQ in the germline V gene. The complete variable domain, with remaining parts taken from reference TRBV5-1 and TRBJ2-1, reads KAGVTQTPRYLIKTRGQQVTLSCSPISGHRSVSWYQQTPGQGLQFLFEYFSETQRNKGNFPGRFSGRQFSNSRSEMNVSTLELGDSALYLCASSFTSGRAHEQFFGPGTRLTVL.

V usage is TRBV6-4 and J usage is TRBJ2-4; D is unclear. Looked up from germline, CDR1 is MRHNA and CDR2 is SNTAGT. The V gene lost 3 bases and the J gene lost 2 bases, with 14 bases spanning the gap. This CDR3 region has 16 residues. CDR3 sequence reads: CASSEVGKWTKNIQYF. In DNA, the CDR3 is TGTGCCAGCAGTGAGGTGGGGAAATGGACCAAAAACATTCAGTACTTC.

This clonotype appeared a few times. This rearrangement joins TRBV11-2 to TRBJ2-7, with 7 nucleotides matching TRBD2. J gave up 3 bases and V 4 bases, and 6 bases lay outside the gene matches. The germline V gene encodes CDR1 SGHAT and CDR2 FQNNGV. CDR3 length equals 14 residues. The CDR3: CASSSQTSSYEQYF. CDR3 nucleotide sequence: TGTGCCAGCAGCTCCCAGACTAGCAGCTACGAGCAGTACTTC.

The rearrangement links TRBV29-1 to TRBJ1-5; D might be TRBD1 (5 bases). Trimming stripped 4 bases from V and 1 base from J, with 14 bases between. The germline gives CDR1 SQVTM, CDR2 ANQGSEA. CDR3 size: 15 residues. This CDR3 is CSVVREGLSNQPQHF. In DNA, the CDR3 is TGCAGCGTTGTAAGGGAGGGGTTGAGCAATCAGCCCCAGCATTTT.